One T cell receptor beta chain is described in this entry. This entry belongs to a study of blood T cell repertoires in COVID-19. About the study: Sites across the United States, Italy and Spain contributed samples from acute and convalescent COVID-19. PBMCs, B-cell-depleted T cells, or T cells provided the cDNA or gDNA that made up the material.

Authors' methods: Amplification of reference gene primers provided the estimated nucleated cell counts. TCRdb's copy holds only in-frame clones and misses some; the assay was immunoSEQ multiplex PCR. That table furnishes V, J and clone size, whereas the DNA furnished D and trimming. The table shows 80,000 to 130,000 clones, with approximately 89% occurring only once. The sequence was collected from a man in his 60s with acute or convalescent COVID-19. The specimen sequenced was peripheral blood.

Here the CDR3 reads CASSQTSAYEQYF. The CDR3 DNA reads TGTGCCAGCAGCCAGACTAGCGCCTACGAGCAGTACTTC. The chain combines TRBV4-2 with TRBJ2-7, with 8 bases fitting TRBD2. Unmatched junction bases numbered 0, after V lost 3 bases and J lost 2 bases. CDR3 size: 13 residues. The V gene's germline CDR1 is LGHNA and CDR2 YNFKEQ.